This is a list of T cell receptor beta chains from one sample in a study of blood T cells in healthy people across ages. Each CDR3 protein gets one entry after TCRdb re-called the 5' RACE reads with MiXCR. Of over 750,000 distinct CDR3 sequences in the sample, around 25% were seen once. The same sample was also studied in work on T cells of mothers and their children.

Material: blood. These receptors all stem from a boy under 18 in good health. Each CDR3 is given with its conserved first and last residue. A D gene is named only where the DNA matches it firmly. Not all rows give a size; the values are once, few, many and, for expanded clones, a class.

clone size | D gene | J gene | V gene | CDR3 length | CDR3 protein | CDR3 DNA
few | - | TRBJ2-3 | TRBV5-1 | 15 | CASSLTPSSTDTQYF | TGCGCCAGCAGCTTGACTCCATCTAGCACAGATACGCAGTATTTT
- | TRBD1 | TRBJ2-4 | TRBV29-1 | 12 | CSRTGGKNIQYF | TGCAGCCGGACAGGGGGGAAAAACATTCAGTACTTC
few | - | TRBJ2-6 | TRBV10-3 | 16 | CATQTEASSGANVLTF | TGTGCCACCCAAACAGAGGCCAGCTCTGGGGCCAACGTCCTGACTTTC
- | - | TRBJ1-2 | TRBV20-1 | 13 | CSAGNEGNYGYTF | TGCAGTGCTGGAAACGAGGGGAACTATGGCTACACCTTC
few | - | TRBJ2-7 | TRBV18 | 12 | CASSPEDGEQYF | TGTGCCAGCTCACCCGAGGACGGCGAGCAGTACTTC
few | - | TRBJ2-1 | TRBV4-1 | 13 | CASSTRTDNEQFF | TGCGCCAGCAGCACCCGGACAGACAATGAGCAGTTCTTC
few | - | TRBJ1-5 | TRBV28 | 14 | CASSYPTGGQPQHF | TGTGCCAGCAGTTATCCGACAGGAGGTCAGCCCCAGCATTTT
- | - | TRBJ1-2 | TRBV6-5 | 15 | CASSPYSPLNYGYTF | TGTGCCAGCAGTCCATACAGTCCGCTTAACTATGGCTACACCTTC
- | - | TRBJ2-7 | TRBV6-1 | 15 | CASSAFRDQSYEQCF | TGTGCCAGTAGTGCTTTCCGGGACCAATCCTACGAGCAGTGCTTC
- | - | TRBJ2-5 | TRBV10-3 | 13 | CAISDSQQETQYF | TGTGCCATCAGTGACAGTCAGCAAGAGACCCAGTACTTC
- | TRBD1 | TRBJ2-3 | TRBV7-2 | 16 | CASSLGQGVRADTQYF | TGTGCCAGCAGCTTAGGACAGGGGGTTCGGGCAGATACGCAGTATTTT
- | - | TRBJ1-5 | TRBV20-1 | 12 | CSARTPNQPQHF | TGCAGTGCTAGGACCCCTAATCAGCCCCAGCATTTT
few | TRBD1 | TRBJ1-3 | TRBV11-2 | 16 | CASSTGQGARGNTIYF | TGTGCCAGCAGCACGGGACAGGGGGCTCGCGGAAACACCATATATTTT
- | TRBD1 | TRBJ1-2 | TRBV7-9 | 14 | CASSPQGAYDGYTF | TGTGCCAGCAGCCCGCAGGGGGCGTATGATGGCTACACCTTC
- | TRBD1 | TRBJ2-2 | TRBV5-1 | 15 | CASSFGQASTGELFF | TGCGCCAGCAGCTTCGGACAGGCCTCCACCGGGGAGCTGTTTTTT
- | - | TRBJ2-5 | TRBV4-1 | 17 | CASSQVGETVVGETQYF | TGCGCCAGCAGCCAAGTCGGCGAGACGGTCGTCGGAGAGACCCAGTACTTC
once | TRBD1 | TRBJ1-6 | TRBV10-3 | 15 | CAIRAGTGLNSPLHF | TGTGCCATCAGGGCCGGGACAGGACTTAATTCACCCCTCCACTTT
- | TRBD1 | TRBJ2-5 | TRBV19 | 13 | CASSHRGQETQYF | TGTGCCAGTAGTCACAGGGGGCAAGAGACCCAGTACTTC
- | TRBD2 | TRBJ2-7 | TRBV4-2 | 19 | CASSQNFGLAGGHYNEQYF | TGTGCCAGCAGCCAAAACTTCGGGCTAGCGGGGGGTCACTACAATGAGCAGTACTTC
few | - | TRBJ2-7 | TRBV20-1 | 18 | CSARPISIRDPEPVAQYF | TGCAGTGCTAGACCCATTTCAATCCGGGACCCTGAACCAGTTGCGCAGTACTTC
few | - | TRBJ1-2 | TRBV10-3 | 13 | CAISPVTNYGYTF | TGTGCCATCAGTCCAGTCACTAACTATGGCTACACCTTC
few | - | TRBJ1-2 | TRBV6-5 | 10 | CASRGHGYTF | TGTGCCAGCAGGGGACATGGCTACACCTTC
- | - | TRBJ1-5 | TRBV7-9 | 14 | CASSSGDSYQPQHF | TGTGCCAGCAGCTCTGGCGACTCCTATCAGCCCCAGCATTTT
few | - | TRBJ1-4 | TRBV29-1 | 14 | CSVQADNSNEKLFF | TGCAGCGTCCAGGCCGACAATTCTAATGAAAAACTGTTTTTT
- | TRBD1 | TRBJ1-2 | TRBV3-1 | 14 | CASSQAGTDYGYTF | TGTGCCAGCAGCCAAGCCGGGACAGACTATGGCTACACCTTC
- | - | TRBJ1-1 | TRBV19 | 14 | CASSDLYSGTEAFF | TGTGCCAGTAGTGATCTATACAGTGGCACTGAAGCTTTCTTT
few | - | TRBJ2-7 | TRBV7-2 | 14 | CASSLSLDSYEQYF | TGTGCCAGCAGCTTATCGTTGGACAGCTACGAGCAGTACTTC
- | - | TRBJ1-2 | TRBV29-1 | 13 | CSVDPTEDGGYTF | TGCAGCGTTGACCCAACAGAGGACGGTGGCTACACCTTC
- | - | TRBJ2-1 | TRBV3-1 | 15 | CASSPDGGSYNEQFF | TGTGCCAGCAGCCCCGATGGCGGTTCCTACAATGAGCAGTTCTTC
- | TRBD1 | TRBJ1-1 | TRBV29-1 | 11 | CSVADRAEAFF | TGCAGCGTAGCTGACAGGGCTGAAGCTTTCTTT
- | - | TRBJ2-4 | TRBV10-3 | 17 | CAISGSGDPQAKNIQYF | TGTGCCATCAGTGGTTCTGGGGACCCGCAGGCCAAAAACATTCAGTATTTC
- | TRBD2 | TRBJ2-2 | TRBV29-1 | 14 | CSAWTSGNTGELFF | TGCAGCGCTTGGACTAGCGGCAACACCGGGGAGCTGTTTTTT
few | TRBD1 | TRBJ2-5 | TRBV7-9 | 16 | CASSTIRDRSPGTQYF | TGTGCCAGCAGTACGATCCGGGACAGGTCCCCAGGGACCCAGTACTTC
few | - | TRBJ1-2 | TRBV12-3/TRBV12-4 | 12 | CASSPLGYGYTF | TGTGCCAGCAGTCCCCTAGGTTATGGCTACACCTTC
few | TRBD1 | TRBJ2-7 | TRBV7-3 | 15 | CASSPTGMGKGEQYF | TGTGCCAGCAGCCCGACAGGGATGGGGAAAGGCGAGCAGTACTTC
- | - | TRBJ2-3 | TRBV12-3/TRBV12-4 | 16 | CASSPLTGVSTDTEYF | TGTGCCAGCAGTCCTTTAACGGGCGTTAGCACAGATACGGAGTATTTT
few | TRBD1 | TRBJ1-3 | TRBV11-2 | 20 | CASSSRFPQQGVPSGNTIYF | TGTGCCAGCAGCTCCCGCTTCCCGCAACAGGGGGTCCCCTCTGGAAACACCATATATTTT
few | - | TRBJ2-4 | TRBV29-1 | 12 | CSVVGSQNIQYF | TGCAGCGTTGTGGGGTCCCAAAACATTCAGTACTTC
- | - | TRBJ1-1 | TRBV29-1 | 12 | CSVVEPGAEAFF | TGCAGCGTTGTTGAACCCGGGGCTGAAGCTTTCTTT
- | - | TRBJ1-2 | TRBV27 | 15 | CASSLGGLSNYGYTF | TGTGCCAGCAGTTTGGGGGGACTATCAAACTATGGCTACACCTTC
- | TRBD2 | TRBJ2-5 | TRBV9 | 16 | CASSPRLASGQETQYF | TGTGCCAGCAGCCCTCGACTAGCGTCAGGGCAAGAGACCCAGTACTTC
few | TRBD1 | TRBJ2-4 | TRBV28 | 15 | CASSLDRGAKNIQYF | TGTGCCAGCAGCCTTGACAGGGGGGCCAAAAACATTCAGTACTTC
few | - | TRBJ2-5 | TRBV29-1 | 12 | CSVLLAGGTQYF | TGCAGCGTGTTACTAGCAGGCGGGACCCAGTACTTC
- | - | TRBJ2-1 | TRBV29-1 | 13 | CSVGQIHDNEQFF | TGCAGCGTTGGGCAAATACATGACAATGAGCAGTTCTTC
- | TRBD1 | TRBJ2-5 | TRBV29-1 | 14 | CSVDTGGNMETQYF | TGCAGCGTTGATACAGGGGGTAATATGGAGACCCAGTACTTC
- | TRBD2 | TRBJ2-5 | TRBV20-1 | 13 | CSGQLAGVETQYF | TGCAGTGGACAGCTAGCGGGAGTGGAGACCCAGTACTTC
- | TRBD2 | TRBJ2-5 | TRBV29-1 | 17 | CSLRPFGDGRALGTQYF | TGCAGCTTGCGACCGTTTGGAGACGGGAGGGCCCTCGGGACCCAGTACTTC
- | - | TRBJ2-7 | TRBV10-2 | 14 | CASSYILETYEQYF | TGCGCCAGCAGTTACATCCTTGAAACCTACGAGCAGTACTTC
few | TRBD1 | TRBJ2-7 | TRBV12-3/TRBV12-4 | 14 | CASSLDWTGYEQYF | TGTGCCAGCAGTCTCGACTGGACAGGCTACGAGCAGTACTTC
- | TRBD1 | TRBJ1-2 | TRBV20-1 | 15 | CSARARDRGTDGYTF | TGCAGTGCTAGAGCCCGGGACAGGGGGACTGATGGCTACACCTTC
once | - | TRBJ2-3 | TRBV7-9 | 15 | CASSPILRISDTQYF | TGTGCCAGCAGCCCTATTCTTCGGATCTCAGATACGCAGTATTTT
- | - | TRBJ2-5 | TRBV27 | 14 | CASMGQGTEETQYF | TGTGCCAGCATGGGCCAGGGGACTGAAGAGACCCAGTACTTC
few | TRBD1 | TRBJ1-4 | TRBV2 | 15 | CASSEVEGGNEKLFF | TGTGCCAGCAGTGAAGTAGAAGGGGGCAATGAAAAACTGTTTTTT
- | - | TRBJ1-3 | TRBV14 | 13 | CASSRSTGNTIYF | TGTGCCAGCAGCCGCAGTACTGGAAACACCATATATTTT
few | - | TRBJ2-7 | TRBV5-1 | 15 | CASSLGADPVYEQYF | TGCGCCAGCAGCTTGGGAGCGGACCCCGTCTACGAGCAGTACTTC